This record looks at one T cell receptor (beta chain) sequence and its context. The data originate from a study of blood T cell repertoires in COVID-19. Background on the study: Donors in the United States, Italy and Spain gave samples during acute or convalescent COVID-19. Nucleic acid was either cDNA or gDNA, and it came from T cells, B-cell-depleted T cells, or PBMCs.

Participant reports of clinical history set cohort assignment. TCRdb's copy holds only in-frame clones and misses some; the assay was immunoSEQ multiplex PCR. The repertoire has some 140,000 clones, roughly four fifths of them found once; the top ten carry 15% to 20%. V dropped 5 bases and J dropped 4; count of bases not matched to a gene: 3. The CDR3 has 15 amino acids. CDR1 and CDR2 from the germline V gene are WNHNN and SYGVQD (reference sequence). The sequence derives from a man between 25 and 39 years old who had recovered from COVID-19. The V call is TRBV10-1, the J call TRBJ2-1; TRBD2 aligns across 12 bases. Sequencing was done on a sample of PBMCs or T cells enriched from blood (not recorded which). CDR3 in DNA: TGCGCCAGCAGTTCTAGCGGGAGGGGATACAATGAGCAGTTCTTC. Amino acids: CASSSSGRGYNEQFF.